The 28 T cell receptor beta chains presented below share a single source sample, sequenced in a study of blood T cell repertoires in COVID-19. The data were produced by immunoSEQ multiplex PCR, yet TCRdb's version contains in-frame clones alone and is incomplete. The profile shows 370,000 or so clones, around 84% of them singletons. The sample was peripheral blood. The source of these receptors is a human donor with acute or convalescent COVID-19. The donor label of this sample is uncertain.

This chain links TRBV6-5 with TRBJ1-2; tentatively, D is TRBD1 (5 bases). V shed 11 bases and J shed 5 bases, with 15 bases lying between them. Germline V gives CDR1 MNHEY, CDR2 SVGAGI. This CDR3 is built from 12 residues. The CDR3 here is CAHGLGGYGYTF. The CDR3 region has the DNA TGTGCCCACGGGCTCGGGGGATATGGCTACACCTTC.

This clone turned up a few times. The chain couples TRBV21-1 to TRBJ2-2; the table's D call, TRBD1, has no DNA check behind it. TRBV21-1 is termed a pseudogene. There are 12 residues in the CDR3. CDR3 DNA sequence: TGTGCCAGCAGCTGGGCCACCGGGGAGCTGTTTTTT. The encoded protein is CASSWATGELFF.

The chain has TRBV11-2 and TRBJ2-3, with 7 bases identical to TRBD2. CDR3 length equals 16 residues. Losses at the gene ends were 5 bases for V and 4 bases for J; bases not matched to a gene: 12. The V gene's germline CDR1 is SGHAT and CDR2 FQNNGV. CDR3 protein: CASSTAGGGSADTQYF. The DNA for the CDR3 is TGTGCCAGCAGCACCGCGGGTGGCGGGAGCGCAGATACGCAGTATTTT.

Worth noting for this clone: This same CDR3 is encoded by further DNA sequences in the sample. V usage is TRBV7-9 and J usage is TRBJ1-2; D gene unclear. V shed 1 base and J shed 5 bases, with 8 bases lying between them. Germline loops: CDR1 SEHNR, CDR2 FQNEAQ (reference sequence). This CDR3 has 13 residues. CDR3 sequence: CASSLVGTYGYTF. CDR3 in DNA: TGTGCCAGCAGCTTAGTGGGCACGTATGGCTACACCTTC.

The rearrangement uses TRBV10-3 and TRBJ2-1; 7 positions agree with TRBD1. Unmatched junction bases numbered 2, after V lost 5 bases and J lost 1 base. The CDR3 is 14 amino acids. CDR1 is ENHRY and CDR2 is SYGVKD in the germline V gene. The DNA for the CDR3 is TGTGCCATCAGTCCGGGACAGTCCTACAATGAGCAGTTCTTC. Its translation: CAISPGQSYNEQFF.

The rearrangement links TRBV3-1 (or the pseudogene TRBV3-2) to TRBJ2-2, with D perhaps matching TRBD1 (6 bases). Trimming stripped 5 bases from V and 7 bases from J, with 14 bases between. Per the germline V gene, CDR1 is LGHDT and CDR2 is YNNKEL (reference sequence). CDR3 length equals 14 residues. In nucleotides, the CDR3 is TGTGCCAGCAGCTTTTTAACAGGGTACGGGGAGCTGTTTTTT. Translating it yields CASSFLTGYGELFF.

This sequence joins TRBV14 and TRBJ1-1, with D maybe TRBD1 (5 bases). Trimming removed 6 bases from V and 5 bases from J, with 13 bases in between. The germline gives CDR1 SGHDN, CDR2 FVKESK. This CDR3 has 13 residues. CDR3 DNA sequence: TGTGCCAGCAGTGCAGGGCGGAATACTGAAGCTTTCTTT. Protein sequence: CASSAGRNTEAFF.

This chain uses TRBV14 with TRBJ2-7, with 8 bases identical to TRBD1. CDR3 length: 13 residues. V shed 5 bases, J shed 9 bases, and the junction held 9 bases outside the gene matches. The germline gives CDR1 SGHDN, CDR2 FVKESK. CDR3 protein: CASSLMTGAVQYF. In nucleotides, the CDR3 is TGTGCCAGCAGCTTAATGACAGGGGCGGTGCAGTACTTC.

The chain couples TRBV18 to TRBJ1-5; D gene ambiguous. In germline, CDR1 is KGHSH, CDR2 LQKENI. This CDR3 region has 13 residues. Trimming left V 8 bases short and J 5 bases short, with 13 bases between. The CDR3 protein is CASNPGIHQPQHF. The DNA of the CDR3 is TGTGCCAGCAACCCGGGGATTCATCAGCCCCAGCATTTT.

The V and J genes are TRBV7-9 and TRBJ1-6, with 7 bases identical to TRBD1. CDR1 and CDR2 from the germline V gene are SEHNR and FQNEAQ (reference sequence). V gave up 5 bases and J gave up 10 bases; unmatched junction bases: 8. The CDR3 extends over 14 amino acids. CDR3 sequence reads: CASSLTGPESPLHF. In DNA form, the CDR3 reads TGTGCCAGCAGCCTGACAGGGCCTGAATCACCCCTCCACTTT.

The genes are TRBV10-2 and TRBJ2-3; TRBD2 aligns across 8 bases. The CDR3 spans 17 residues. CDR1 WSHSY and CDR2 SAAADI come from the germline V gene. With 1 base clipped from V and 0 bases from J, the junction kept 6 bases outside the gene matches. The CDR3 region has the DNA TGCGCCAGCAGTGAGTATGGTAGCGGGACTAGCACAGATACGCAGTATTTT. It codes for CASSEYGSGTSTDTQYF.

This chain joins TRBV28 and TRBJ1-2, with D possibly being TRBD1 (6 bases). This CDR3 is 17 amino acids long. V shed 3 bases and J shed 4 bases, with 21 bases lying between them. Per the germline V gene, CDR1 is MDHEN and CDR2 is SYDVKM. The CDR3 sequence is CASSLGGRGLGPYGYTF. CDR3 in DNA: TGTGCCAGCAGTTTGGGGGGGCGGGGGCTGGGCCCCTATGGCTACACCTTC.

This chain links TRBV19 with TRBJ2-1; possibly TRBD2 for D (6 bases). The CDR3 length is 15 residues. The V gene lost 9 bases and the J gene lost 4 bases, with 19 bases spanning the gap. The germline V gene encodes CDR1 LNHDA and CDR2 SQIVND (reference sequence). CDR3 sequence (DNA): TGTGCCAGCGAAAGTGGCGCGGGGTCTTACAATGAGCAGTTCTTC. It is translated as CASESGAGSYNEQFF. Variable domain in full (rest from reference TRBV19 and TRBJ2-1): DGGITQSPKYLFRKEGQNVTLSCEQNLNHDAMYWYRQDPGQGLRLIYYSQIVNDFQKGDIAEGYSVSREKKESFPLTVTSAQKNPTAFYLCASESGAGSYNEQFFGPGTRLTVL.

Of note for this clone: One end of the junction is discordant with germline, which a read error may explain. CDR3 region: CASSQGQGLRNERFF. The CDR3 region has the DNA TGTGCCAGCAGTCAAGGACAGGGTCTGAGGAATGAGCGGTTCTTC. V is TRBV3-1 (or the pseudogene TRBV3-2) and J is TRBJ2-1, with 8 bases fitting TRBD1. CDR1 is LGHDT, CDR2 YNNKEL, per germline (reference sequence). This CDR3 is 15 amino acids long.

Worth noting for this clone: In the same sample, other DNA sequences code for this CDR3. The CDR3 loop reads CAISESGGNQPQHF. DNA of the CDR3: TGTGCCATCAGTGAGTCCGGGGGAAATCAGCCCCAGCATTTT. The chain joins TRBV10-3 to TRBJ1-5; possibly TRBD1 for D (5 bases). From germline, CDR1 is ENHRY and CDR2 SYGVKD. The CDR3 spans 14 residues. Trimming took off 0 bases at V and 4 bases at J, with 7 bases between the two ends.

This clone was seen ten or more times. This chain uses TRBV20-1 with TRBJ2-7; tentative D call: TRBD1 (6 bases). V lost 7 bases and J lost 6, with 25 bases in between. CDR1 is DFQATT, CDR2 SNEGSKA, per germline (reference sequence). This CDR3 has 15 amino acids. The DNA for the CDR3 is TGCAGTGGTAGTACCCCCGGTCACAGGGCATCCGAGCAGTACTTC. Translating gives CSGSTPGHRASEQYF.

The chain links TRBV10-3 to TRBJ1-5; no firm D call. This CDR3 contains 13 residues. Germline V lookup: CDR1 ENHRY, CDR2 SYGVKD. V was trimmed by 6 bases and J by 0 bases, leaving 6 bases between them. CDR3 sequence reads: CAIRAGSNQPQHF. The CDR3 coding sequence is TGTGCCATCAGAGCAGGTAGCAATCAGCCCCAGCATTTT.

This sequence joins TRBV29-1 and TRBJ2-2; maybe TRBD1 (6 bases). Trimming stripped 4 bases from V and 4 bases from J, with 16 bases between. The CDR3 spans 15 residues. Germline V CDR1 and CDR2: SQVTM, ANQGSEA. The CDR3 DNA follows: TGCAGCGTTGGGCGGGTTCAGGGGTTCACCGGGGAGCTGTTTTTT. Translation: CSVGRVQGFTGELFF.

The chain uses TRBV30 and TRBJ1-2; D is ambiguous. Deletions cut 7 bases from V and 5 bases from J, with 8 bases between. This CDR3 comprises 10 residues. The germline gives CDR1 GTSNPN, CDR2 SVGIG (reference sequence). In DNA, the CDR3 is TGTGCCTTACGACTTTATGGCTACACCTTC. The encoded protein is CALRLYGYTF.

The rearrangement links TRBV5-1 to TRBJ1-1; D unclear. CDR3 length equals 15 residues. The germline V and J ends were trimmed by 0 bases and 0 bases, with 9 bases remaining between them. Germline V gene data show CDR1 as SGHRS and CDR2 as YFSETQ. The CDR3 region has the DNA TGCGCCAGCAGCTTGGAGCCTAAATTGAACACTGAAGCTTTCTTT. Encoded protein: CASSLEPKLNTEAFF.

The V gene is TRBV5-1, the J gene TRBJ1-2, with D perhaps matching TRBD1 (5 bases). V was cut by 0 bases and J by 8 bases, with 20 bases left in between. This CDR3 is built from 16 residues. Germline V gives CDR1 SGHRS, CDR2 YFSETQ. DNA for the CDR3: TGCGCCAGCAGCTTGGATTCCCTTGTACAGGCTTCGGGCTACACCTTC. Translating it yields CASSLDSLVQASGYTF. The full variable domain, its missing parts supplied by reference TRBV5-1 and TRBJ1-2, is KAGVTQTPRYLIKTRGQQVTLSCSPISGHRSVSWYQQTPGQGLQFLFEYFSETQRNKGNFPGRFSGRQFSNSRSEMNVSTLELGDSALYLCASSLDSLVQASGYTFGSGTRLTVV.

J is TRBJ2-5 and V is TRBV11-2, with 7 bases fitting TRBD2. Germline lookup yields CDR1 SGHAT and CDR2 FQNNGV. CDR3 size: 13 residues. V gave up 5 bases and J gave up 5 bases; unmatched junction bases: 5. CDR3 bases: TGTGCCAGCAGCACTAGCGCGACGGAGACCCAGTACTTC. As protein: CASSTSATETQYF.

The CDR3, as DNA: TGTGCCAGCAGCGCAACAGGGGTCCGAGGTGAGCCCCAGCATTTT. It is translated as CASSATGVRGEPQHF. The chain links TRBV7-6 to TRBJ1-5, with TRBD1 identical over 7 bases. Per the germline V gene, CDR1 is SGHVS and CDR2 is FNYEAQ. This CDR3 has 15 residues. V trimming: 5 bases; J trimming: 8 bases; junction bases outside the gene matches: 12.

The rearrangement links TRBV25-1 to TRBJ2-3, with a tentative D call TRBD1 (5 bases). This CDR3 has 13 residues. The germline V and J ends were trimmed by 3 bases and 6 bases, with 10 bases remaining between them. CDR1 and CDR2 from the germline V gene are MGHDK and SYGVNS. CDR3 in DNA: TGTGCCAGCAGTGACAGGGATCAGGATACGCAGTATTTT. Translated: CASSDRDQDTQYF. Drawing the rest from reference TRBV25-1 and TRBJ2-3, the complete variable domain is EADIYQTPRYLVIGTGKKITLECSQTMGHDKMYWYQQDPGMELHLIHYSYGVNSTEKGDLSSESTVSRIRTEHFPLTLESARPSHTSQYLCASSDRDQDTQYFGPGTRLTVL.

The table lists this clone with a count of one. The gene calls are TRBV7-5 and TRBJ2-1; the D call TRBD1 from the table was never checked on the DNA. TRBV7-5 is labeled a pseudogene. The CDR3 spans 11 residues. DNA for the CDR3: TGTGTCAGAGACAGGGGGAATGAGCAGTTCTTC. Its protein is CVRDRGNEQFF.

This clone has more than one count but fewer than ten. The chain combines TRBV14 with TRBJ2-7; a possible D gene is TRBD1 (6 bases). Germline V lookup: CDR1 SGHDN, CDR2 FVKESK. V was trimmed by 5 bases and J by 5 bases, leaving 25 bases between them. This CDR3 contains 17 residues. The CDR3 sequence: CASSTGVGNRDMNEQYF. For the CDR3, the DNA is TGTGCCAGCAGCACGGGTGTTGGGAACAGGGATATGAACGAGCAGTACTTC.

This clone was seen a handful of times. This chain joins TRBV7-8 and TRBJ2-1; weak D call: TRBD2 (5 bases). Germline CDR1 SGHVS, CDR2 FQNEAQ. Deletions cut 1 base from V and 6 bases from J, with 13 bases between. The length of the CDR3 is 15 residues. CDR3 sequence (DNA): TGTGCCAGCAGCTTAGTTCGTATAGGGAGCAATGAGCAGTTCTTC. It translates to CASSLVRIGSNEQFF.

CDR3 region: CASRLDRNNSPLHF. In DNA form, the CDR3 reads TGTGCCAGCCGTTTGGACAGGAATAATTCACCCCTCCACTTT. The chain couples TRBV19 to TRBJ1-6; 7 bases are shared with TRBD1. The CDR3 contains 14 residues. Looked up from germline, CDR1 is LNHDA and CDR2 is SQIVND (reference sequence). With 9 bases clipped from V and 5 bases from J, the junction kept 7 bases outside the gene matches.